This T cell receptor (beta chain) derives from a study of shared clonotypes between healthy human individuals. Profiled with immunoSEQ multiplex PCR; TCRdb holds only in-frame clones, not every one. The data hold under 850,000 clones, with just under 75% observed a single time. This clone was picked up a small number of times. Germline values: CDR1 MNHNS, CDR2 SASEGT. V shed 8 bases and J shed 8 bases, with 16 bases lying between them. The CDR3 is 13 amino acids. Sequencing used memory CD4+ T cells sorted from blood. Subset reported: CD45RA-negative fraction. This chain links TRBV6-1 with TRBJ2-1; possible D gene TRBD2, 5 bases. The clonotype was recovered from a woman aged 30 to 39 in good health. The CDR3 sequence: CASFAGEFYEQFF. CDR3 sequence (DNA): TGTGCCAGCTTCGCGGGTGAGTTCTATGAGCAGTTCTTC.